The source of this TCR beta chain is a study of T cell responses to AZD1222 COVID-19 vaccine. Note on this clone: Its antigen is not known.

Sequencing was performed with immunoSEQ multiplex PCR; in TCRdb, only in-frame clones are kept and a portion is missing. This table has more than 100,000 clones, 87% appearing once. Study-level points and caveats: Scientists sampled the repertoires only once the peak T cell response had passed.

Trimming cost V 8 bases and J 2 bases; bases outside gene matches: 16. CDR1 is SGHVS, CDR2 FQNEAQ, per germline. This CDR3 has 17 amino acids. This TCR was sampled from an adult in good health. This rearrangement joins TRBV7-8 to TRBJ2-3; 7 bases are a match to TRBD1. Sequences were derived from peripheral blood, sampled on day 0 of AZD1222 vaccination. The CDR3 DNA is TGTGCCAGCCACTCAGGACAGGTCATCACCCTCACAGATACGCAGTATTTT. Encoded protein: CASHSGQVITLTDTQYF. The whole variable domain, filled in from reference TRBV7-8 and TRBJ2-3, reads GAGVSQSPRYKVAKRGQDVALRCDPISGHVSLFWYQQALGQGPEFLTYFQNEAQLDKSGLPSDRFFAERPEGSVSTLKIQRTQQEDSAVYLCASHSGQVITLTDTQYFGPGTRLTVL.